This T cell receptor (beta chain) was identified in a study of CD8 T cells in ankylosing spondylitis (dated by TCRdb to 2017 to 2019). Concerning the study at large: The study set out to find disease-linked TCR variants by profiling T cell receptor beta repertoires in ankylosing spondylitis patients and healthy donors. The whole study cohort included over a hundred healthy donors and around 24 ankylosing spondylitis patients. Samples of peripheral blood were taken, and for ankylosing spondylitis patients, synovial fluid was collected as well. The full study reports these points: The disease-linked clones had a CD8+ phenotype and were found at relatively low frequencies in peripheral blood. Some TCR beta motif variants had previously been reported in synovial fluid and blood of reactive arthritis patients, which suggested common disease-initiation mechanisms. A TCR beta motif made up of fewer than 10 highly homologous amino acid variants appeared to be characteristic of blood from ankylosing spondylitis patients. The disease-linked clones were reported to be significantly enriched in matched synovial fluid samples from ankylosing spondylitis patients.

The cysteine opens and the phenylalanine closes a CDR3 of 15 amino acids. The entry retains the CDR3 DNA only, 45 bases that are in frame from base 1. CDR1 SGHRS and CDR2 YFSETQ are derived from the germline V gene. Trimming at the junction amounts to 4 bases on V and 0 bases on J, and the germline ends lie 13 bases apart. Details on this clonotype: The clone's antigen remains unknown. Base qualities are not provided; no much larger clone lies one nucleotide away.

Sequencing took place on an Illumina HiSeq 2500. Quantitative 5'-RACE with molecular barcodes was used to prepare TCR beta libraries. As for how the authors treated the data: A new computational method, built on a probabilistic model of VDJ rearrangement, was used to identify disease-linked TCR variants. TCRdb passed the public sequencing reads through fastp at Q25 and MiXCR, retaining productive beta sequences. Rows are combined by CDR3 protein, so each entry shows the most common genes and DNA. The V and J calls here are based on TCRdb, not the publication. The sample data list about 88,000 distinct CDR3 sequences, and roughly 30% of these were observed just once. Clones ranked in the top ten supply over 50% of the sample.

This clonotype was obtained from a male donor with ankylosing spondylitis or in good health (not recorded which). The sample taken for sequencing was blood, either unsorted or a sorted T cell fraction (not recorded which). Here the chain combines TRBV5-1 and TRBJ2-5; the best D guess is TRBD2, with 6 bases matching. The CDR3: CASSHGGTDQETQYF. The DNA sequence reads TGCGCCAGCAGCCACGGGGGAACAGACCAAGAGACCCAGTACTTC.